Listed here are 22 T cell receptor beta chains from one sample, sequenced in a study of technical replicates of blood from a handful of donors. Some clones are missing from TCRdb's copy, which holds only in-frame ones; the method was immunoSEQ multiplex PCR. The sample lists some 60,000 clones; 70% to 90% were seen once. Sequenced material: PBMCs. The source is a human donor in good health. Some clones in this sample may be carry-over from other donors' samples.

The chain joins TRBV27 to TRBJ2-1; TRBD2 matches at 10 bases. The CDR3 runs 16 residues. CDR1 is MNHEY and CDR2 is SMNVEV in the germline V gene (reference sequence). V lost 0 bases, J lost 6 bases, and 5 bases stayed unmatched. The CDR3 bases are TGTGCCAGCAGTTTATCGTCGAGCGGGGGGGCCAATGAGCAGTTCTTC. Translation: CASSLSSSGGANEQFF.

This clone was counted once. The J gene is TRBJ2-7, the V gene TRBV23-1; possibly TRBD2 for D (5 bases). TRBV23-1 is an ORF, with its function uncertain. Trimming pared 0 bases from V and 3 bases from J, leaving 15 bases between. This CDR3 is built from 16 residues. This chain's CDR3 is CASSQSIRARGYEQYF. In DNA form, the CDR3 reads TGCGCCAGCAGTCAATCGATTCGGGCTCGGGGCTACGAGCAGTACTTC.

V is TRBV7-3 and J is TRBJ2-5; 9 bases are a match to TRBD2. Germline assignment: CDR1 SGHTA and CDR2 FQGTGA. V lost 5 bases and J lost 6; bases outside the gene matches: 10. CDR3 length equals 15 residues. This CDR3 is CASSQQGGGVKTQYF. CDR3 sequence (DNA): TGTGCCAGCAGCCAACAGGGCGGGGGGGTAAAGACCCAGTACTTC.

The chain has TRBV7-9 and TRBJ2-3; perhaps TRBD1 as D (5 bases). The CDR3 has 15 residues. Germline V gene lookup returns CDR1 SEHNR and CDR2 FQNEAQ (reference sequence). Trimming removed 2 bases from V and 6 bases from J, with 15 bases in between. DNA for the CDR3: TGTGCCAGCAGCTTAACAGGTGGCCTGGGGGATACGCAGTATTTT. Residues: CASSLTGGLGDTQYF.

This chain joins TRBV30 and TRBJ1-2, with a possible D match to TRBD1 (6 bases). This CDR3 spans 14 amino acids. Germline values: CDR1 GTSNPN, CDR2 SVGIG (reference sequence). Here the CDR3 DNA reads TGTGCAACCAAGGCGGGGGCCCCCGACTATGGCTACACCTTC. Translated, it gives CATKAGAPDYGYTF.

The chain recombines TRBV7-8 with TRBJ2-5, with 7 bases lining up with TRBD2. The CDR3 contains 15 residues. After removal of 5 bases from V and 6 bases from J, the junction contained 12 bases not matched to a gene. The germline CDR1 and CDR2 sequences are SGHVS and FQNEAQ. CDR3 in DNA: TGTGCCAGCAGCCTTGCCCCCGGGAGGCGGCAGACCCAGTACTTC. Translating it yields CASSLAPGRRQTQYF.

In this sample, this clone turned up many times. The gene calls are TRBV7-8 and TRBJ2-3; 10 bases align to TRBD1. CDR3 length: 15 residues. Losses at the gene ends were 9 bases for V and 6 bases for J; bases not matched to a gene: 12. Germline CDR1 and CDR2: SGHVS and FQNEAQ. The CDR3 DNA reads as TGTGCCAGTGCTTCGGGACAGGGGCGGGTGGATACGCAGTATTTT. This encodes CASASGQGRVDTQYF.

This rearrangement joins TRBV5-1 to TRBJ1-1, with 9 bases identical to TRBD1. This CDR3 contains 14 residues. The V gene's germline CDR1 is SGHRS and CDR2 YFSETQ. The V segment lost 7 bases and the J segment 5 bases; nucleotides outside the gene matches: 9. For the CDR3, the DNA is TGCGCCAGCCGACAGACAGGGGGTCGGACTGAAGCTTTCTTT. This translates into CASRQTGGRTEAFF.

V is TRBV30 and J is TRBJ2-3; TRBD2 might be the D (6 bases). Per the germline V gene, CDR1 is GTSNPN and CDR2 is SVGIG (reference sequence). This CDR3 has 14 amino acids. Trimming pared 1 base from V and 2 bases from J, leaving 10 bases between. CDR3 sequence reads: CAWSGASDTDTQYF. DNA for the CDR3: TGTGCCTGGAGTGGGGCTAGCGACACAGATACGCAGTATTTT.

Notes on this clone: Germline and junction disagree at one end, which may indicate a read error. The chain is built from TRBV6-6 and TRBJ1-2, with TRBD1 matching over 9 bases. CDR3 length equals 11 residues. Looked up from germline, CDR1 is MNHNY and CDR2 is SVGAGI (reference sequence). This CDR3 reads CASSYSGQGYF. The DNA of the CDR3 is TGTGCCAGCAGTTACTCTGGACAGGGGTACTTC.

V is TRBV18 and J is TRBJ1-5; 9 nucleotides agree with TRBD1. J gave up 9 bases and V 2 bases, and 8 bases lay outside the gene matches. The germline V gene encodes CDR1 KGHSH and CDR2 LQKENI. This CDR3 is 15 amino acids long. CDR3 amino acids: CASSPSGQGLGPQHF. In DNA, the CDR3 is TGTGCCAGCTCACCATCGGGACAGGGCCTTGGGCCCCAGCATTTT.

The V and J genes are TRBV29-1 and TRBJ1-1; no clear D. Per the germline V gene, CDR1 is SQVTM and CDR2 is ANQGSEA. Trimming left V 3 bases short and J 4 bases short, with 9 bases between. CDR3 size: 12 residues. CDR3 region: CSVDRSGTEAFF. In DNA, the CDR3 is TGCAGCGTTGATCGTTCAGGCACTGAAGCTTTCTTT.

V usage is TRBV27 and J usage is TRBJ1-4; weak D call: TRBD1 (5 bases). Germline V gene lookup returns CDR1 MNHEY and CDR2 SMNVEV (reference sequence). The CDR3 runs 13 residues. V dropped 3 bases and J dropped 8 bases, with 10 bases sitting between them. In DNA, the CDR3 is TGTGCCAGCAGTTTCCAGGGTGGAGAAAAACTGTTTTTT. It encodes CASSFQGGEKLFF.

A note on this clone: One end of the junction does not line up with germline, which may come from a read error. The chain combines TRBV9 with TRBJ2-5; 11 bases align to TRBD2. The CDR3 is 13 residues long. In germline, CDR1 is SGDLS, CDR2 YYNGEE. The CDR3 coding sequence is TGTGCCAGTAGCGGGGGGGTCCAAGAGACCCAGTACTTC. Protein: CASSGGVQETQYF.

The V call is TRBV6-1, the J call TRBJ2-7, with 8 bases that match TRBD2. V lost 4 bases and J lost 3; bases outside the gene matches: 8. The CDR3 runs to 15 residues. Per the germline V gene, CDR1 is MNHNS and CDR2 is SASEGT. CDR3 sequence reads: CASSATGTSRYEQYF. CDR3 coding DNA: TGTGCCAGCAGTGCGACCGGGACTAGTCGCTACGAGCAGTACTTC.

The chain carries TRBV19 and TRBJ1-4; possible D gene TRBD1, 6 bases. V lost 6 bases and J 8 bases, leaving 19 bases between the germline ends. This CDR3 is 15 amino acids long. In germline, CDR1 is LNHDA, CDR2 SQIVND (reference sequence). DNA for the CDR3: TGTGCCAGTAGCCGTTCAGGGGTGTCGGGGGAAAAACTGTTTTTT. It codes for CASSRSGVSGEKLFF. Filled out from reference TRBV19 and TRBJ1-4, the complete variable domain reads DGGITQSPKYLFRKEGQNVTLSCEQNLNHDAMYWYRQDPGQGLRLIYYSQIVNDFQKGDIAEGYSVSREKKESFPLTVTSAQKNPTAFYLCASSRSGVSGEKLFFGSGTQLSVL.

V and J are TRBV7-6 and TRBJ1-1; tentatively, D is TRBD1 (6 bases). Looked up from germline, CDR1 is SGHVS and CDR2 is FNYEAQ. V dropped 1 base and J dropped 3 bases, with 9 bases sitting between them. The CDR3 spans 14 residues. The CDR3 DNA follows: TGTGCCAGCAGCTTAGGGGACACCTACACTGAAGCTTTCTTT. Its protein is CASSLGDTYTEAFF.

In this sample, this clone turned up a few times. The chain couples TRBV5-6 to TRBJ1-5, with D uncertain. Deletions cut 4 bases from V and 4 bases from J, with 9 bases between. This CDR3 contains 13 residues. Germline CDR1 SGHDT, CDR2 YYEEEE. This CDR3 reads CASSRGGNQPQHF. The CDR3 nucleotides read TGTGCCAGCAGCAGAGGCGGGAATCAGCCCCAGCATTTT.

This CDR3 reads CASSYQTGKGNSPLHF. The CDR3 DNA follows: TGTGCCAGCAGCTACCAGACAGGGAAAGGAAATTCACCCCTCCACTTT. The chain carries TRBV11-2 and TRBJ1-6, with 7 bases identical to TRBD1. Germline lookup yields CDR1 SGHAT and CDR2 FQNNGV. With 4 bases clipped from V and 7 bases from J, the junction kept 10 bases outside the gene matches. The CDR3 loop spans 16 amino acids. Looking up the rest from reference TRBV11-2 and TRBJ1-6 gives the full variable domain: EAGVAQSPRYKIIEKRQSVAFWCNPISGHATLYWYQQILGQGPKLLIQFQNNGVVDDSQLPKDRFSAERLKGVDSTLKIQPAKLEDSAVYLCASSYQTGKGNSPLHFGNGTRLTVT.

CDR3 coding DNA: TGTGCCAGCAGCTTAGCGCCCACAGAACAAGAGACCCAGTACTTC. Protein product: CASSLAPTEQETQYF. The V and J genes are TRBV7-6 and TRBJ2-5; D is unresolved. The CDR3 extends over 15 amino acids. V lost 0 bases and J lost 2, with 10 bases in between. Germline values: CDR1 SGHVS, CDR2 FNYEAQ.

The V gene is TRBV5-1, the J gene TRBJ2-3; D is ambiguous. With 6 bases removed from V and 1 base from J, the gap between germline ends came to 12 bases. Germline V gives CDR1 SGHRS, CDR2 YFSETQ. The CDR3 has 14 amino acids. CDR3 in DNA: TGCGCCAGCACCCCATCCCCAGGCACAGATACGCAGTATTTT. Protein product: CASTPSPGTDTQYF.

This chain connects TRBV4-3 to TRBJ1-2; 8 positions agree with TRBD1. Germline CDR1 is LGHNA and CDR2 is YSLEER. The CDR3 is 15 amino acids. The V and J ends lost 1 base and 4 bases, in that order; junction bases with no gene match: 5. CDR3 sequence (DNA): TGCGCCAGCAGCCAAGGCAGAACAGGGGGCTATGGCTACACCTTC. Protein sequence: CASSQGRTGGYGYTF.